The 26 T cell receptor beta chains below were found in one sample sequenced in a study of blood T cell repertoires in COVID-19. The repertoire was sequenced with immunoSEQ multiplex PCR; TCRdb's copy has only in-frame clones and lacks some. The sample records 90,000 to 100,000 clones, 75% to 85% being singletons. The sequencing input was peripheral blood. These receptors were taken from an older man with acute or convalescent COVID-19.

DNA for the CDR3: TGTGCCAGCAGCCCGGGGGTACTGAACACTGAAGCTTTCTTT. It translates to CASSPGVLNTEAFF. V is TRBV5-6 and J is TRBJ1-1, with a tentative D call TRBD1 (5 bases). V lost 4 bases and J lost 0, with 10 bases in between. Germline assignment: CDR1 SGHDT and CDR2 YYEEEE. This CDR3 is 14 amino acids long.

The V and J genes are TRBV5-4 and TRBJ1-4; 7 bases map to TRBD1. The CDR3 runs to 16 residues. The J segment lost 5 bases and the V segment lost 0 bases, leaving 7 bases of the junction unmatched. CDR1 is SGHNT, CDR2 YYREEE, per germline (reference sequence). DNA of the CDR3: TGTGCCAGCAGCTTGGCCGGGACAGCGAGAAATGAAAAACTGTTTTTT. Its translation is CASSLAGTARNEKLFF.

The V and J genes are TRBV10-3 and TRBJ1-1, with a possible D match to TRBD1 (5 bases). V was pared by 2 bases and J by 3 bases, with 10 bases between. In germline, CDR1 is ENHRY, CDR2 SYGVKD. The CDR3 has 14 amino acids. The CDR3 protein is CAISERGGDTEAFF. CDR3 bases: TGTGCCATCAGTGAGAGGGGTGGAGACACTGAAGCTTTCTTT.

The chain uses TRBV6-6 and TRBJ2-3; 10 positions agree with TRBD2. CDR1 MNHNY and CDR2 SVGAGI come from the germline V gene (reference sequence). This CDR3 comprises 16 residues. V shed 0 bases and J 1 base; nucleotides not matched to a gene: 1. This CDR3 reads CASSYSGTSGTDTQYF. Here the CDR3 DNA reads TGTGCCAGCAGTTACTCCGGGACTAGCGGCACAGATACGCAGTATTTT.

This sequence joins TRBV3-1 (or the pseudogene TRBV3-2) and TRBJ1-2; unclear D gene. The germline V gene encodes CDR1 LGHDT and CDR2 YNNKEL (reference sequence). CDR3 size: 14 residues. V lost 1 base, J lost 8 bases, and 14 bases lay in between. This chain's CDR3 is CASSQGVGVRGYTF. In nucleotides, the CDR3 is TGTGCCAGCAGCCAAGGAGTCGGGGTAAGGGGCTACACCTTC.

The chain links TRBV5-6 to TRBJ1-2, with 8 bases aligning to TRBD1. Germline loops: CDR1 SGHDT, CDR2 YYEEEE. This CDR3 is 13 amino acids long. Trimming took 4 bases from V and 7 from J; bases not matched to a gene: 6. The CDR3 coding sequence is TGTGCCAGCAGCGAGGGACAGGCCCCTGGCTACACCTTC. Translating gives CASSEGQAPGYTF.

On this clone: An end of the junction does not agree with germline; a read error may underlie this. This chain joins TRBV28 and TRBJ2-2; 8 bases agree with TRBD1. This CDR3 spans 10 amino acids. From germline, CDR1 is MDHEN and CDR2 SYDVKM. The CDR3 protein is CASRGQADHF. The CDR3 coding sequence is TGTGCCAGCAGGGGACAGGCTGATCATTTT.

This rearrangement joins TRBV2 to TRBJ2-5, with 13 bases that match TRBD2. The germline V gene has CDR1 SNHLY and CDR2 FYNNEI. CDR3 size: 14 residues. J lost 5 bases, V lost 4 bases, and 1 base had no gene match. In DNA form, the CDR3 reads TGTGCCAGCAGTGGACTAGCGGGAGGCGAGACCCAGTACTTC. This codes for CASSGLAGGETQYF.

J is TRBJ2-7 and V is TRBV7-8; 15 bases align to TRBD2. Germline values: CDR1 SGHVS, CDR2 FQNEAQ. The CDR3 extends over 16 amino acids. J gave up 2 bases and V 5 bases, and 4 bases lay outside the gene matches. CDR3 nucleotide sequence: TGTGCCAGCAGCCAAGGACTAGCGGGAGGGACCTACGAGCAGTACTTC. Protein: CASSQGLAGGTYEQYF.

The rearrangement uses TRBV5-4 and TRBJ1-2; 9 bases are a match to TRBD1. The CDR3 runs 14 residues. From germline, CDR1 is SGHNT and CDR2 YYREEE (reference sequence). The V segment lost 2 bases and the J segment 2 bases; nucleotides outside the gene matches: 1. The CDR3 bases are TGTGCCAGCAGCTTTGACAGGGGGAACTATGGCTACACCTTC. This translates into CASSFDRGNYGYTF.

The chain links TRBV19 to TRBJ2-1; 10 bases map to TRBD1. Germline V gene lookup returns CDR1 LNHDA and CDR2 SQIVND (reference sequence). The V gene end was trimmed by 5 bases and the J gene end by 5 bases; junction bases not matched to a gene: 6. This CDR3 comprises 15 residues. The CDR3 nucleotides read TGTGCCAGTAGTGGCCGGGACAGGGGAAACAATGAGCAGTTCTTC. It encodes CASSGRDRGNNEQFF.

CDR3 in DNA: TGTGCCAGCAGCTTCCCAAACAATGAGCAGTTCTTC. This gives the protein CASSFPNNEQFF. The rearrangement uses TRBV11-1 and TRBJ2-1; D unclear. V lost 3 bases and J lost 5, with 5 bases in between. Germline CDR1 and CDR2: SGHAT and FQDESV (reference sequence). CDR3 length equals 12 residues.

In this sample, this clone turned up a few times. The chain's CDR3 is CASSLGAQWRNEQFF. The CDR3 DNA is TGTGCCAGCAGTTTGGGAGCGCAATGGAGAAATGAGCAGTTCTTC. This chain joins TRBV28 and TRBJ2-1, with a tentative D call TRBD2 (5 bases). V shed 3 bases and J shed 7 bases, with 16 bases lying between them. Germline assignment: CDR1 MDHEN and CDR2 SYDVKM. The CDR3 runs 15 residues. Full variable domain (remainder filled in from reference TRBV28 and TRBJ2-1): DVKVTQSSRYLVKRTGEKVFLECVQDMDHENMFWYRQDPGLGLRLIYFSYDVKMKEKGDIPEGYSVSREKKERFSLILESASTNQTSMYLCASSLGAQWRNEQFFGPGTRLTVL.

This sequence joins TRBV9 and TRBJ2-2; 8 bases align to TRBD2. V lost 3 bases to trimming and J lost 5 bases; unmatched junction nucleotides: 9. Germline loops: CDR1 SGDLS, CDR2 YYNGEE. This CDR3 contains 16 residues. The CDR3 region has the DNA TGTGCCAGCAGCGCGAGAAGCGGGAGTGAGACCGGGGAGCTGTTTTTT. It translates to CASSARSGSETGELFF. The full variable domain, completed using reference TRBV9 and TRBJ2-2, is DSGVTQTPKHLITATGQRVTLRCSPRSGDLSVYWYQQSLDQGLQFLIQYYNGEERAKGNILERFSAQQFPDLHSELNLSSLELGDSALYFCASSARSGSETGELFFGEGSRLTVL.

This chain uses TRBV24-1 with TRBJ2-1; D remains unclear. The germline CDR1 and CDR2 sequences are KGHDR and SFDVKD. Trimming removed 5 bases at V and 8 bases at J, with 15 bases between. CDR3 length: 14 residues. In nucleotides, the CDR3 is TGTGCCACCAGTGGCGGAATCACACGGGATGAGCAGTTCTTC. It yields the protein CATSGGITRDEQFF.

This chain joins TRBV5-6 and TRBJ2-7; D not certain. V gave up 4 bases and J gave up 2 bases, with 7 bases separating them. Germline assignment: CDR1 SGHDT and CDR2 YYEEEE. The CDR3 runs to 12 residues. The DNA of the CDR3 is TGTGCCAGCAGCGCGGCCCCCTACGAGCAGTACTTC. This translates into CASSAAPYEQYF.

J is TRBJ2-7 and V is TRBV24-1, with D perhaps matching TRBD2 (6 bases). The CDR3 runs to 14 residues. Trimming shortened V by 0 bases and J by 6 bases, and 11 bases separated the two germline ends. Per germline, CDR1 KGHDR and CDR2 SFDVKD. CDR3 sequence: CATSDLQGGSEQYF. The CDR3 nucleotides are TGTGCCACCAGTGATTTGCAAGGAGGGTCCGAGCAGTACTTC.

The genes are TRBV5-4 and TRBJ2-5; D is unclear. This CDR3 region has 14 residues. Germline assignment: CDR1 SGHNT and CDR2 YYREEE (reference sequence). V was clipped by 0 bases and J by 0 bases, with 6 bases between them. CDR3 bases: TGTGCCAGCAGCTTGGACTCATACCAAGAGACCCAGTACTTC. Translation gives CASSLDSYQETQYF.

The V call is TRBV9, the J call TRBJ1-4, with D unclear. V lost 4 bases to trimming and J lost 2 bases, with 9 bases between them. The germline V gene has CDR1 SGDLS and CDR2 YYNGEE. CDR3 size: 14 residues. DNA of the CDR3: TGTGCCAGCAGCCCGAGGCTCACTAATGAAAAACTGTTTTTT. The encoded protein is CASSPRLTNEKLFF.

The chain couples TRBV6-5 to TRBJ1-2; D gene uncertain. CDR1 MNHEY and CDR2 SVGAGI come from the germline V gene. CDR3 length: 15 amino acids. The ends were cut back, 6 bases at V and 2 bases at J, with 16 bases in the middle. CDR3 amino acids: CASSWLAGSNYGYTF. CDR3 DNA sequence: TGTGCCAGCAGCTGGCTGGCGGGGTCCAACTATGGCTACACCTTC.

This clone was observed once. This chain joins TRBV3-1 (or the pseudogene TRBV3-2) and TRBJ2-5; the match to TRBD2 covers 7 bases. J lost 4 bases, V lost 5 bases, and 4 bases had no gene match. The CDR3 consists of 13 residues. Germline CDR1 reads LGHDT; CDR2 reads YNNKEL (reference sequence). The CDR3: CASSYWEGETQYF. DNA of the CDR3: TGTGCCAGCAGCTATTGGGAGGGAGAGACCCAGTACTTC.

V gene TRBV28 combines with J gene TRBJ2-7; maybe TRBD2 (6 bases). The germline V gene encodes CDR1 MDHEN and CDR2 SYDVKM. This CDR3 spans 14 amino acids. Trimming shortened V by 8 bases and J by 4 bases, and 18 bases separated the two germline ends. CDR3 bases: TGTGCCAGCCAAGGTGGGGGGATCCTATACGAGCAGTACTTC. Its translation is CASQGGGILYEQYF.

The chain joins TRBV19 to TRBJ1-5, with 10 bases that match TRBD1. The CDR3 runs 17 residues. Germline V lookup: CDR1 LNHDA, CDR2 SQIVND (reference sequence). V shed 5 bases, J shed 3 bases, and the junction held 10 bases outside the gene matches. CDR3 DNA sequence: TGTGCCAGTAGTCCCGGGACAGGGGTACCGGACAATCAGCCCCAGCATTTT. This codes for CASSPGTGVPDNQPQHF.

The chain uses TRBV4-1 and TRBJ2-4, with TRBD1 matching over 9 bases. The ends lost 2 bases at V and 0 bases at J; junction bases unmatched: 5. The CDR3 is 17 residues long. Looked up from germline, CDR1 is MGHRA and CDR2 is YSYEKL. The CDR3 loop is CASSQTGGKLAKNIQYF. The CDR3, as DNA: TGCGCCAGCAGCCAAACAGGGGGCAAACTAGCCAAAAACATTCAGTACTTC.

This chain connects TRBV11-2 to TRBJ2-1; D is unresolved. V lost 2 bases and J lost 0, with 11 bases in between. The CDR3 spans 16 residues. From germline, CDR1 is SGHAT and CDR2 FQNNGV. CDR3 DNA: TGTGCCAGCAGCTTACAGGTATTCTTCTCCTACAATGAGCAGTTCTTC. It encodes CASSLQVFFSYNEQFF.

The chain uses TRBV20-1 and TRBJ2-7, with D possibly TRBD1 on 6 matching bases. Germline loops: CDR1 DFQATT, CDR2 SNEGSKA (reference sequence). Trimming stripped 7 bases from V and 5 bases from J, with 12 bases between. The CDR3 runs to 11 residues. CDR3 in amino acids: CSGRGGDEQYF. Written as DNA, the CDR3 is TGCAGTGGCAGGGGTGGGGACGAGCAGTACTTC.